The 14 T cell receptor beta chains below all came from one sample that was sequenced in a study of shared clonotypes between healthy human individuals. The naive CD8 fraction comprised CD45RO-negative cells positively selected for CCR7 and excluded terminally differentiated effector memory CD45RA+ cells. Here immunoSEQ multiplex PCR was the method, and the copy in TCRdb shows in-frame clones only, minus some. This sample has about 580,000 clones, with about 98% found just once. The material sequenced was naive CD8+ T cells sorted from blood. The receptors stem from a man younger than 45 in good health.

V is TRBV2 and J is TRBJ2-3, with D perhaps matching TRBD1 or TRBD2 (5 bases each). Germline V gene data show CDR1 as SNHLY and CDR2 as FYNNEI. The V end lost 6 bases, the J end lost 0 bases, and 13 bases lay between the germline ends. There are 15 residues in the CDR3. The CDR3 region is CASRPGADSTDTQYF. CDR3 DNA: TGTGCCAGCAGACCCGGGGCAGATAGCACAGATACGCAGTATTTT. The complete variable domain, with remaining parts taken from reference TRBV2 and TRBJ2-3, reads EPEVTQTPSHQVTQMGQEVILRCVPISNHLYFYWYRQILGQKVEFLVSFYNNEISEKSEIFDDQFSVERPDGSNFTLKIRSTKLEDSAMYFCASRPGADSTDTQYFGPGTRLTVL.

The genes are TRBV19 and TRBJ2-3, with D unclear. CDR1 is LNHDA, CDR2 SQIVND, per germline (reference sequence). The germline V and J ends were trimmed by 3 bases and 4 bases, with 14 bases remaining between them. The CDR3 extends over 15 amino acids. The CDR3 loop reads CASSILFSGADTQYF. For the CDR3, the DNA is TGTGCCAGTAGTATCTTATTCTCTGGCGCAGATACGCAGTATTTT.

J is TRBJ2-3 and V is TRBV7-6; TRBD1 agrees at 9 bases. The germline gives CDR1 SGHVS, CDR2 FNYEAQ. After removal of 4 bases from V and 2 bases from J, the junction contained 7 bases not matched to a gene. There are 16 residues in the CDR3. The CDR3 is CASSSSGTGTTDTQYF. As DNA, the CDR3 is TGTGCCAGCAGCTCCTCCGGGACAGGGACCACAGATACGCAGTATTTT. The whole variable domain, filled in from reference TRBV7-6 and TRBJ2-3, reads GAGVSQSPRYKVTKRGQDVALRCDPISGHVSLYWYRQALGQGPEFLTYFNYEAQQDKSGLPNDRFSAERPEGSISTLTIQRTEQRDSAMYRCASSSSGTGTTDTQYFGPGTRLTVL.

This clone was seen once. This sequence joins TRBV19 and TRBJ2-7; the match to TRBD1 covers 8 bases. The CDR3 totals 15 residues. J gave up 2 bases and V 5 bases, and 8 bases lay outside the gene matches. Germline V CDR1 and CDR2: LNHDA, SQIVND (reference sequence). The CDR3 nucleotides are TGTGCCAGTAGTGAAAGGACAGGGAATCCCTACGAGCAGTACTTC. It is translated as CASSERTGNPYEQYF.

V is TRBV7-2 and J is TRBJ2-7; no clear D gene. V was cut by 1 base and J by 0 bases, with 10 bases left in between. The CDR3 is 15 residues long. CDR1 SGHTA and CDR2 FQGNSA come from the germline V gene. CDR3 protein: CASSLEWYTSYEQYF. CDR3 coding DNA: TGTGCCAGCAGCTTAGAGTGGTACACCTCCTACGAGCAGTACTTC.

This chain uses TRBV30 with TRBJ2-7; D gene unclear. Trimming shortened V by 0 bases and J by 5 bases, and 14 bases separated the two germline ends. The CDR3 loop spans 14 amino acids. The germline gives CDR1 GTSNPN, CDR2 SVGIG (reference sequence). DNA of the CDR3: TGTGCCTGGAGTGTGGCGGACGCCACTCACGAGCAGTACTTC. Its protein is CAWSVADATHEQYF.

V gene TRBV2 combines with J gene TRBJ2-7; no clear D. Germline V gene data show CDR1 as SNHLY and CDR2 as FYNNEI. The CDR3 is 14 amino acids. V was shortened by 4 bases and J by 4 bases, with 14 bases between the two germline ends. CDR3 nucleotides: TGTGCCAGCAGTGTGGCAGGCCCGACATACGAGCAGTACTTC. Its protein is CASSVAGPTYEQYF.

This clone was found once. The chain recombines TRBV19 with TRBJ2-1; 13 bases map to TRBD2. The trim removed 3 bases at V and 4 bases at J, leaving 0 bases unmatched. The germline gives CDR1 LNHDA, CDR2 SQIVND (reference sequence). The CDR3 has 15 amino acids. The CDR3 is CASSMTSGRYNEQFF. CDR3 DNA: TGTGCCAGTAGTATGACTAGCGGGAGGTACAATGAGCAGTTCTTC.

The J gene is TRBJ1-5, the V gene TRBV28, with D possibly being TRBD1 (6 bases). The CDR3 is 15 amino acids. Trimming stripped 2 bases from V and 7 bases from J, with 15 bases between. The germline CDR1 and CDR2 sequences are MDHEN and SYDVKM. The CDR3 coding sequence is TGTGCCAGCAGTTTACACAGGGTTAACGGGCAGCCCCAGCATTTT. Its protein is CASSLHRVNGQPQHF.

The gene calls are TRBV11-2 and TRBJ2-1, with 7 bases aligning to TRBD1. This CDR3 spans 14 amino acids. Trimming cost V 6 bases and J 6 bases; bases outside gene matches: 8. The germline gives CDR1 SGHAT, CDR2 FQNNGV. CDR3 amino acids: CASSLTTGANEQFF. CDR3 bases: TGTGCCAGCAGTTTAACCACAGGGGCCAATGAGCAGTTCTTC.

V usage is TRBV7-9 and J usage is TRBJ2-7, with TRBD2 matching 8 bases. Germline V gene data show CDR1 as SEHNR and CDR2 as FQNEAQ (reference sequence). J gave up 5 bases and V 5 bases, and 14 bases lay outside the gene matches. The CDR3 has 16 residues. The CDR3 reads CASSNRSSGRGNEQYF. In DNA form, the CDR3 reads TGTGCCAGCAGCAACCGATCCAGCGGGAGAGGGAACGAGCAGTACTTC.

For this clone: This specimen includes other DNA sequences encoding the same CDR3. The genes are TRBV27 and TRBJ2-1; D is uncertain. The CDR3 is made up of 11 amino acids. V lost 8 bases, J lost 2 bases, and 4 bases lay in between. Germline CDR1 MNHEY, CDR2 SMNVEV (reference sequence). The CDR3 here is CASGPYNEQFF. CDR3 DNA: TGTGCCAGCGGGCCCTACAATGAGCAGTTCTTC.

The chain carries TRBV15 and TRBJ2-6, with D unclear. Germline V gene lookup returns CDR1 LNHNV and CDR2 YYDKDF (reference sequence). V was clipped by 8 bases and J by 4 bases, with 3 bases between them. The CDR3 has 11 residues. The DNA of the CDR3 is TGTGCCACCGGAGGGGCCAACGTCCTGACTTTC. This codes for CATGGANVLTF.

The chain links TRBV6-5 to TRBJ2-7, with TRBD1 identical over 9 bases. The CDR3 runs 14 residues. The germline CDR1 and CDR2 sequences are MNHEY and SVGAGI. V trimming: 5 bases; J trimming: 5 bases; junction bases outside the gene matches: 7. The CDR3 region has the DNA TGTGCCAGCAGTGGGGGGACAGGGCTAGACGAGCAGTACTTC. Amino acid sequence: CASSGGTGLDEQYF.